The entry below gives a single TCR beta chain sequence along with its context. Its antigen is unidentified. The data originate from a study of cytomegalovirus exposure and HLA in healthy donors. About the study: Caucasian-associated ancestry cluster membership applied to around 80% of 300 to 450 genotyped donors. Broader study findings: Donor immune exposure was known only as CMV serostatus. Some V segments could not be told apart, so they were left out, TRBV6-2 and TRBV6-3 among them. In a later analysis, several top co-occurrence clusters appeared linked to parvovirus B19, influenza, CMV and Epstein-Barr virus.

CDR3 length equals 15 residues. The V and J ends lost 4 bases and 8 bases respectively, with 18 bases between them. Germline V gene sequence: CDR1 MGHDK, CDR2 SYGVNS. The study ran its PCR with 60 Vbeta and 13 Jbeta primers. This table comes from immunoSEQ multiplex PCR, and its TCRdb copy is limited to in-frame clones, with some not included. This sample yields fewer than 180,000 clones, of which 70% to 80% are seen a single time; roughly 4% belongs to the top ten. Sequenced input: PBMCs. This rearrangement joins TRBV25-1 to TRBJ2-1; D is uncertain. The source of this sequence is a human donor in good health. The CDR3 coding sequence is TGTGCCAGCAGTGGTGGGCTTCGCGTATCCGATGAGCAGTTCTTC. Residues: CASSGGLRVSDEQFF.